The rows below give T cell receptor beta chains drawn from one sample of a study of cytomegalovirus exposure and HLA in healthy donors. The repertoire was sequenced with immunoSEQ multiplex PCR; TCRdb's copy has only in-frame clones and lacks some. The data show about 88,000 clones, approximately 84% seen once. Sequenced input: PBMCs. These receptors were taken from a woman younger than 30 in good health and CMV-seropositive. CDR3s leave out the opening cysteine and the closing phenylalanine or tryptophan.

CDR3aa | j_gene | v_gene
ASRTGNQPQH | TRBJ1-5 | TRBV5-1
ASSSPDRGTYNEQF | TRBJ2-1 | TRBV27
ASSRDAMRDQPQH | TRBJ1-5 | TRBV4-2
ASREGIQRRGEQF | TRBJ2-1 | TRBV6-5
ASSGQGFGEQF | TRBJ2-1 | TRBV7-9
ASSFSSPEDNEQF | TRBJ2-1 | TRBV5-1
ASSYSKLSGNAEH | TRBJ1-5 | TRBV6-5
ASSLLAGASTDTQY | TRBJ2-3 | TRBV7-9
SVEQGNEQF | TRBJ2-1 | TRBV29-1
ASRSRGPGYGYT | TRBJ1-2 | TRBV2
ASRSLTGGPSGYT | TRBJ1-2 | TRBV28
ASSQDMAGDTGELF | TRBJ2-2 | TRBV4-2
ASSIRQGAFQPQH | TRBJ1-5 | TRBV19
ASSLYSGGADTQY | TRBJ2-3 | TRBV27
ASSLILGDRYTEAF | TRBJ1-1 | TRBV28
ATDRAYSNQPQH | TRBJ1-5 | TRBV19
ASSLVGSGYNEQF | TRBJ2-1 | TRBV5-1
ASSQAFRLGGVEQF | TRBJ2-1 | TRBV14
ASSSGGEQETQY | TRBJ2-5 | TRBV6-1
ASSLAASVWGSQY | TRBJ2-3 | TRBV5-6
ASSLAGTSGGQGDTQY | TRBJ2-3 | TRBV5-6
ASSPGQGARYNEQF | TRBJ2-1 | TRBV7-9
ASKGTSGGTQY | TRBJ2-3 | TRBV6-5
AIQASRLMNTEAF | TRBJ1-1 | TRBV6-5
ASSLGAQETQY | TRBJ2-5 | TRBV7-2
ASKGDGYEQY | TRBJ2-7 | TRBV7-9
ASSLGALAGGSTDTQY | TRBJ2-3 | TRBV28
ASSPGTSGVETQY | TRBJ2-5 | TRBV9
AISARDNEQF | TRBJ2-1 | TRBV10-3
ASSISPSGVPYEQY | TRBJ2-7 | TRBV19
ASSDRGDRLSTDTQY | TRBJ2-3 | TRBV25-1
ASSSYRDSMNTEAF | TRBJ1-1 | TRBV7-9
ASSLPGEYTEAF | TRBJ1-1 | TRBV28
ASSSRQAF | TRBJ1-1 | TRBV7-9
AWSVLPYEQY | TRBJ2-7 | TRBV30
ASSGYKTGADYGYT | TRBJ1-2 | TRBV9
ASSARTGGSTGELF | TRBJ2-2 | TRBV9
ASRGQGEGWAF | TRBJ1-1 | TRBV6-1
ASSESHTNSNIQY | TRBJ2-4 | TRBV6-1
ASSIPWTGIGTEAF | TRBJ1-1 | TRBV19
ASSPSRSSEAGVRETQY | TRBJ2-5 | TRBV18
ASSLRLPGQGSEAF | TRBJ1-1 | TRBV5-1
ASSQGGTLHYGYT | TRBJ1-2 | TRBV6-5
ASSGGSGVGETQY | TRBJ2-5 | TRBV9
ASSPLPGVDEQY | TRBJ2-7 | TRBV18
ASSEGTSGGIGELF | TRBJ2-2 | TRBV6-1
ASSYWTGGFTEAF | TRBJ1-1 | TRBV5-6
ANYGGRADTQY | TRBJ2-3 | TRBV10-1
ASSTIGGSTEAF | TRBJ1-1 | TRBV6-5
ASSRDGDYASEQY | TRBJ2-7 | TRBV7-2
ASSQGTVRVTEAF | TRBJ1-1 | TRBV14
SAPSGGASTDTQY | TRBJ2-3 | TRBV29-1
ASSSPKTGGYGYT | TRBJ1-2 | TRBV7-9
ASSMGQGGMNTEAF | TRBJ1-1 | TRBV7-6